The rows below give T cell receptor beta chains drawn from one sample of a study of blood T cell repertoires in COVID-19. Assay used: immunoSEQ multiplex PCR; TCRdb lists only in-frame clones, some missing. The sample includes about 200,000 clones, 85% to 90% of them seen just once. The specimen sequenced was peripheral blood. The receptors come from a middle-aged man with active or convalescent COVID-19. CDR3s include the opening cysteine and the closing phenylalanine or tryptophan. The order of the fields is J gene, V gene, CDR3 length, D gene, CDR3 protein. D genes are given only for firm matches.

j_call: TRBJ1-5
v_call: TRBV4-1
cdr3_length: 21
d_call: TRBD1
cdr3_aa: CASSQEFLKGTGKSNNQPQHF

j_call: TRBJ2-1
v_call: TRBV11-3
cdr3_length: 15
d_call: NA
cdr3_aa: CASKPGPRSYNEQFF

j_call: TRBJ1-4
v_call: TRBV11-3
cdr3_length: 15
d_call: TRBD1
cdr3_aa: CASSYRQGEDEKLFF

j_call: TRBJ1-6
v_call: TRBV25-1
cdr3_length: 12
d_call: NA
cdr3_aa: CASSGQDSPLHF

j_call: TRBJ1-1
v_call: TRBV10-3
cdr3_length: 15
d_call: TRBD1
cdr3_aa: CAISDTGGLGTEAFF

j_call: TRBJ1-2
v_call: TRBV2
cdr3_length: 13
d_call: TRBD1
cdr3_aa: CANGDRGSFGYTF

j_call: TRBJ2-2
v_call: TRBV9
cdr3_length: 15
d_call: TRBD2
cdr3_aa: CASSVGSGSAGELFF

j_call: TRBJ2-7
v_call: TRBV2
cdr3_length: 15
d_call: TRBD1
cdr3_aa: CASRVPGQGAYEQYF

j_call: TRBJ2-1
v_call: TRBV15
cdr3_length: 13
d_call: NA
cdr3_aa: CATRGGSYNEQFF

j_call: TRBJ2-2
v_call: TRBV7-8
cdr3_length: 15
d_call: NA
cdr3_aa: CASSLVPGPDGELFF